This T cell receptor (beta chain) was found in a study of T cells in Graves' hyperthyroidism and ophthalmopathy (dated by TCRdb to about 2019). Looking at the study overall: Peripheral blood samples were taken at initial diagnosis, before any treatment was given. After sampling, hyperthyroidism patients received methimazole starting at 30 mg daily, and ophthalmopathy patients received high-dose intravenous methylprednisolone. The paper describes TCR Vbeta CDR3 sequencing of 140 or so peripheral blood samples, made up of about 40 ophthalmopathy patients, 70 to 75 hyperthyroidism patients and roughly 17 progressor patients. To identify TCR V-J signatures that set the groups apart, the researchers used a discovery cohort of 100 patients, made up of 40 to 45 with Graves' ophthalmopathy and 57 with stable Graves' hyperthyroidism. The roughly 100 discovery patients were randomly divided into training and test sets at a 7:3 ratio. An independent validation cohort of under 20 hyperthyroidism patients and more than 15 patients who later progressed to ophthalmopathy tested prospective prediction of ophthalmopathy. In several Graves' hyperthyroidism patients, the study also compared T-cell repertoires from thyroid tissue with T-cell repertoires from blood. What the work shows at the level of the full study, not this receptor alone: In validation, the model predicted progression to ophthalmopathy a median of approximately 6.3 months before onset, with approximately 71% sensitivity and 72.22% specificity. Blood samples also contained most of the expanded thyroid clonotypes (frequency above 0.001), which suggests that blood repertoires may reflect thyroid immune responses. No statistical method was used to set the sample size in advance, and investigators knew the group allocation. In cross-validation, a model built on a 13 V-J signature told ophthalmopathy apart from stable hyperthyroidism with over 85% sensitivity and 81% to 82% specificity, and in testing the same model reached 80%/75%.

In the ophthalmopathy patients, disease was moderately to severely active, with a Clinical Activity Score of 3 or more, a NOSPECS grade of 4 or more, and a duration of less than 3 months. Exclusion was applied to patients with uncontrolled infections, other autoimmune diseases, pregnancy or lactation. Diagnoses relied on clinical symptoms, serum thyroxine and TRAb, thyroid ultrasound and orbital computed tomography. Ficoll-Paque density gradient centrifugation was used to isolate PBMCs from approximately 10 ml of fresh peripheral blood. Total RNA was extracted using Trizol reagent, and RNA quality was assessed on an Agilent 2100 Bioanalyzer. Concerning this clonotype itself: Its antigen is unknown. No per-base quality is available; no much larger clone lies one base away.

The germline V gene (reference sequence) yields DFQATT for CDR1 and SNEGSKA for CDR2. Between the V and J ends, shortened by 6 bases and 5 bases respectively, the junction contains 16 bases. The CDR3 has 13 amino acids, counting the end cysteine and phenylalanine. Just CDR3 DNA is preserved here, 39 bases in frame from base 1. The TCR beta CDR3 regions were amplified from RNA transcripts. The first round of RT-PCR for the TCR CDR3 was performed with the HTBI primer set and the Qiagen OneStep RT-PCR kit. Libraries were constructed in a second round of multiplex PCR, after which size selection and purification were performed. Sequencing of the libraries was done on an Illumina HiSeq2000 using paired-end 100 bp reads. Regarding the original processing steps: Raw data were processed with SOAPnuke, discarding reads with adapters, uncalled bases, mean Phred below 15, or no exact constant-primer or identifier match. COPE v1.2.5 was used to merge the high-quality paired reads, and each unique nucleotide sequence was defined as a clonotype. MiTCR v1.1 was used to align the clonotypes against IMGT TRBV, TRBD and TRBJ reference segments. Only V-J combinations with frequency above 0.0001, covering 99% to 99.2% of repertoires, were analysed. The TCS score was defined as F50 (clonal expansion) divided by E x V (chaos), with BLOSUM62-based TCRdist calculated between CDR3 peptides within each V-J. Welch's t-statistics and random forest reduced 450 to 600 V-J features to under 15, which were used in a naive Bayes classifier (R e1071). The public reads were quality trimmed at Q25 with fastp and then assembled into clones with MiXCR by TCRdb, keeping productive beta chains. Each CDR3 protein appears once, grouped with its most common genes and DNA. In this record, the V and J calls reflect TCRdb's handling and not the investigators' own analysis. Here the sample has 490,000 or so distinct CDR3 sequences; 20% occur a single time. The ten largest clones represent roughly 44% of the sample.

The V and J genes are TRBV20-1 and TRBJ2-5; the D gene identity is not certain. The sample consisted of blood. The sequence came from a man aged 35-49 years with Graves' ophthalmopathy. The nucleotide sequence is TGCAGTGCCACTGTGGTTAGTGGGGAGACCCAGTACTTC. This is translated as CSATVVSGETQYF.